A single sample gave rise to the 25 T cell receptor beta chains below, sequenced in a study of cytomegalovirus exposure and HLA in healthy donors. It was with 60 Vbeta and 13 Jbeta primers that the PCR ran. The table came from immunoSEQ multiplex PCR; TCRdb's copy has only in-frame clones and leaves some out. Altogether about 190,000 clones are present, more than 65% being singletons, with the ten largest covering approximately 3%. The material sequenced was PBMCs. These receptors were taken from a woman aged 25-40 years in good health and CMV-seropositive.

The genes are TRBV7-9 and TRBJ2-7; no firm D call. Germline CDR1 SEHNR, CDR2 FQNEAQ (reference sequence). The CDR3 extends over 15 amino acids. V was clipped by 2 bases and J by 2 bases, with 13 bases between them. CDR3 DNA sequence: TGTGCCAGCAGCTTATCTTCGGGTATAACCTACGAGCAGTACTTC. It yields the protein CASSLSSGITYEQYF.

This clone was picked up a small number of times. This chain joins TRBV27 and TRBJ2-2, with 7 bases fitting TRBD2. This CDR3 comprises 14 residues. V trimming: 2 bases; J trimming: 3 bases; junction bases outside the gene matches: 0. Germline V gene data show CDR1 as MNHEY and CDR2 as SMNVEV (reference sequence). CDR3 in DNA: TGTGCCAGCAGTTTAGCGGGAGACACCGGGGAGCTGTTTTTT. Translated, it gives CASSLAGDTGELFF.

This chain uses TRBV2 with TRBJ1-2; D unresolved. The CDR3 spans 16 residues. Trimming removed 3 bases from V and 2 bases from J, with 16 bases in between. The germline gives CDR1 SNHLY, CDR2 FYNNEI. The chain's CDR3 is CASSEYRRDPNYGYTF. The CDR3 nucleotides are TGTGCCAGCAGTGAGTATAGGAGGGATCCCAACTATGGCTACACCTTC.

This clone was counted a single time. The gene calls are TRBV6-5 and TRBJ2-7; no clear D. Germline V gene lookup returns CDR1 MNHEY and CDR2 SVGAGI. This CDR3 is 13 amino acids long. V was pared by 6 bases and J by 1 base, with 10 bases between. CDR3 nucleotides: TGTGCCAGCAGCCGTACGAGTTCCTACGAGCAGTACTTC. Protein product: CASSRTSSYEQYF.

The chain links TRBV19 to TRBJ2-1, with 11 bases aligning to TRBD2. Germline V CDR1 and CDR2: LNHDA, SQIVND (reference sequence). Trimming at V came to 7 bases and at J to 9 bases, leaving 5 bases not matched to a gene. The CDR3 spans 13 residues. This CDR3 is CASTSGRSSEQFF. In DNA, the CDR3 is TGTGCCAGTACTAGCGGGAGGTCGAGTGAGCAGTTCTTC.

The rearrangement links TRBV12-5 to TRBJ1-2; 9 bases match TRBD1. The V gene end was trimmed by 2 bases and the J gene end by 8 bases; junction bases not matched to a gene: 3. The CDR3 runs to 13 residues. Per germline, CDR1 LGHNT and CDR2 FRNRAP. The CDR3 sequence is CASGLYGQGGYTF. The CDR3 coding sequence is TGTGCTAGTGGTTTGTATGGACAGGGGGGCTACACCTTC.

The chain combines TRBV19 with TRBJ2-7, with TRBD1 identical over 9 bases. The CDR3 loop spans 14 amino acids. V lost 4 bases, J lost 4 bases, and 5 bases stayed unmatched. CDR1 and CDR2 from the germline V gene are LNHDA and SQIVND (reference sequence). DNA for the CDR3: TGTGCCAGTAGTACCCGGGACAGGGAGTACGAGCAGTACTTC. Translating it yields CASSTRDREYEQYF.

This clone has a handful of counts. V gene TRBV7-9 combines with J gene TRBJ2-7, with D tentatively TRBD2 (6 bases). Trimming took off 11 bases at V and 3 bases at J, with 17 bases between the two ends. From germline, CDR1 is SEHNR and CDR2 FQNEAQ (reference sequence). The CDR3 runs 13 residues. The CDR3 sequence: CACGTPRGYEQYF. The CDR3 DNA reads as TGTGCCTGCGGGACTCCCCGGGGCTACGAGCAGTACTTC.

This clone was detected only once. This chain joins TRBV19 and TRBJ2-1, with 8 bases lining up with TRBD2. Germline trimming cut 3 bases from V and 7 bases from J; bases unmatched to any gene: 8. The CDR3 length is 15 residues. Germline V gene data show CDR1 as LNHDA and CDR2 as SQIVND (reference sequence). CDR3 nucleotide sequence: TGTGCCAGTAGTATCCGGACTAGCCGATGGAATGAGCAGTTCTTC. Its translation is CASSIRTSRWNEQFF.

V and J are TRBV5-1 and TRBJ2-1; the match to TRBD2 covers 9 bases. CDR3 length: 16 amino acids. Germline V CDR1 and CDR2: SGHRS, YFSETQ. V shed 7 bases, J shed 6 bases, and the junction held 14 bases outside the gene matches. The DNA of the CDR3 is TGCGCCAGCGGGGTCGGGGGGCTAGCGGGGCCCAATGAGCAGTTCTTC. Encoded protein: CASGVGGLAGPNEQFF.

CDR3 bases: TGTGCCAGCAGCCCGGACGGGACTAGCGGGTCATACTACGAGCAGTACTTC. Protein product: CASSPDGTSGSYYEQYF. This rearrangement joins TRBV5-6 to TRBJ2-7, with 12 bases fitting TRBD2. The germline V gene has CDR1 SGHDT and CDR2 YYEEEE. Trimming at V came to 4 bases and at J to 3 bases, leaving 11 bases not matched to a gene. The CDR3 consists of 17 residues.

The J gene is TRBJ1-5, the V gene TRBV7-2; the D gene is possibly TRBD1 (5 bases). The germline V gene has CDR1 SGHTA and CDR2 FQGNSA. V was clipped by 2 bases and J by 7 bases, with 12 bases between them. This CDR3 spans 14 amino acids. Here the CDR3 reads CASSLQGRKQPQHF. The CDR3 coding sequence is TGTGCCAGCAGCTTACAGGGAAGGAAACAGCCCCAGCATTTT.

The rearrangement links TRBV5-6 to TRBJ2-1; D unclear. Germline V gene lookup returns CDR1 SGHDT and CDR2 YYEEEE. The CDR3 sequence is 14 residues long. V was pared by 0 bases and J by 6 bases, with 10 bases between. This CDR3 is CASSLARFPNEQFF. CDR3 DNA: TGTGCCAGCAGCTTGGCGCGCTTCCCCAATGAGCAGTTCTTC.

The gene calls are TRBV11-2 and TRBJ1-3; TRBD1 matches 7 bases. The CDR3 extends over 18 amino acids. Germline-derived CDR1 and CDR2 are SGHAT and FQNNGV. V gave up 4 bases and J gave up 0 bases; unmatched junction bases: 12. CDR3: CASSSAKGDSLSGNTIYF. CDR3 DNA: TGTGCCAGCAGCTCTGCCAAGGGGGACAGCCTCTCTGGAAACACCATATATTTT.

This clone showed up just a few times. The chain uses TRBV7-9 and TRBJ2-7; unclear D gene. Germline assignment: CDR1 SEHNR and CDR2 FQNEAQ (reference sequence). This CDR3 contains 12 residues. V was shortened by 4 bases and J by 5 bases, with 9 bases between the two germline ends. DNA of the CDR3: TGTGCCAGCAGCTCCACTCCGAACGAGCAGTACTTC. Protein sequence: CASSSTPNEQYF.

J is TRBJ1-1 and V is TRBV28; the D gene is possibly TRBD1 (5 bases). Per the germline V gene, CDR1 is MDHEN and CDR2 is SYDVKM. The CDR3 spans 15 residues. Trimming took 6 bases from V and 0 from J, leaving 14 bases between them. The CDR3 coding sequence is TGTGCCAGCAGGGGCCAGACAGCGATGAACACTGAAGCTTTCTTT. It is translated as CASRGQTAMNTEAFF.

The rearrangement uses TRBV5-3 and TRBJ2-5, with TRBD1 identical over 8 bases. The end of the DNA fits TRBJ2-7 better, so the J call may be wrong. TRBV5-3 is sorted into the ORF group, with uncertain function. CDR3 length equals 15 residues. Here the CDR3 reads CARSLGTGCLYEQYF. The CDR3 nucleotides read TGTGCCAGAAGCTTGGGGACAGGGTGTTTATACGAGCAGTACTTC.

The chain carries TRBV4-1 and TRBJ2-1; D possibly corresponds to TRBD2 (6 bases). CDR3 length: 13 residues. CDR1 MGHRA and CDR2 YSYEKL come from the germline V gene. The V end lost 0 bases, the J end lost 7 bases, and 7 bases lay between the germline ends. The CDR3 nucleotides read TGCGCCAGCAGCCAAGATGGGGGGAATGAGCAGTTCTTC. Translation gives CASSQDGGNEQFF.

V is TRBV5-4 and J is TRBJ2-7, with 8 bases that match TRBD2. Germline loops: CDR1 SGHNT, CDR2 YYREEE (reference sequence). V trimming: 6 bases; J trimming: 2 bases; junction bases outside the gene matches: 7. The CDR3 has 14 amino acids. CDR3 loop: CASKREGPTYEQYF. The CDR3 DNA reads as TGTGCCAGCAAACGGGAGGGCCCAACCTACGAGCAGTACTTC. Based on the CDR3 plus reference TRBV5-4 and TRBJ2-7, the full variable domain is ETGVTQSPTHLIKTRGQQVTLRCSSQSGHNTVSWYQQALGQGPQFIFQYYREEENGRGNFPPRFSGLQFPNYSSELNVNALELDDSALYLCASKREGPTYEQYFGPGTRLTVT.

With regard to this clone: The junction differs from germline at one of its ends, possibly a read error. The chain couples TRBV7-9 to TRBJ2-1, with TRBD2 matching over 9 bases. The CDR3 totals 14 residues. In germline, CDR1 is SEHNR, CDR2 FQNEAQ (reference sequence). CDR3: CSSSGGTTLNEQFF. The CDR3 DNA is TGTTCCAGCAGCGGGGGGACTACACTCAATGAGCAGTTCTTC.

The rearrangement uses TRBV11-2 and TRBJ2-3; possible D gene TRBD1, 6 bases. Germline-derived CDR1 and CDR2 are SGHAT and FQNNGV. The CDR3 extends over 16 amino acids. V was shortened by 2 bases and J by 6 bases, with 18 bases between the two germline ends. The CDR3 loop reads CASSLRGSWGPDTQYF. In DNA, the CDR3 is TGTGCCAGCAGCTTAAGGGGGAGTTGGGGGCCGGATACGCAGTATTTT.

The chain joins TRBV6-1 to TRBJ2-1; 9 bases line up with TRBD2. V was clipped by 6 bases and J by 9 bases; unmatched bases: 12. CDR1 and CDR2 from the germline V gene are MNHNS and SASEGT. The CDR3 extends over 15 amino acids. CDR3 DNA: TGTGCCAGCAGGGGGGGGGCTAGCGGGATAGGTGAGCAGTTCTTC. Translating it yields CASRGGASGIGEQFF.

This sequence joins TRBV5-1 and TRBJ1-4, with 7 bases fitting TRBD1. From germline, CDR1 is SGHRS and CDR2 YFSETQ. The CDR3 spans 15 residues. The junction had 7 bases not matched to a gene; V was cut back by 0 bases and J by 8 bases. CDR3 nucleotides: TGCGCCAGCAGCTTGGAGGACAGGAGAGAGGAAAAACTGTTTTTT. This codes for CASSLEDRREEKLFF.

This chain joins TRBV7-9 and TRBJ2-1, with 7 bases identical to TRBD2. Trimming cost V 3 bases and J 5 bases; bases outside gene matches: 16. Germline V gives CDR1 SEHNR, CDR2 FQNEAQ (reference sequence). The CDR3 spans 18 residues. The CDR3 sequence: CASSLPSAGALRNNEQFF. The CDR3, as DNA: TGTGCCAGCAGCTTGCCTAGCGCGGGAGCTTTAAGGAACAATGAGCAGTTCTTC. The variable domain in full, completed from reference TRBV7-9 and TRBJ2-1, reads DTGVSQNPRHKITKRGQNVTFRCDPISEHNRLYWYRQTLGQGPEFLTYFQNEAQLEKSRLLSDRFSAERPKGSFSTLEIQRTEQGDSAMYLCASSLPSAGALRNNEQFFGPGTRLTVL.

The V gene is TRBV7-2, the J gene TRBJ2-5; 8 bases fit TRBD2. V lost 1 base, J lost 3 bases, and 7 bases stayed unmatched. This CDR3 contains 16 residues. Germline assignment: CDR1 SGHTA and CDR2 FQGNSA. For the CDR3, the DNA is TGTGCCAGCAGCTTAGTGTCGGCGGGAGGTAAAGAGACCCAGTACTTC. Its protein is CASSLVSAGGKETQYF.